The TCR beta chain described here comes from a study of T cell clonotyping in hematopoietic cell transplantation. Overall study: Recipient samples before transplant were obtained post-cytoreduction.

Concerning this clone itself: Antigen unknown.

Broader study findings: Without cell sorting, CD4 versus CD8 contributions remain unresolved. After transplant, recipient diversity fell while pathologically expanded clonotypes grew through day 180.

Repertoires were generated with immunoSEQ multiplex PCR, while TCRdb's copy carries only in-frame clones and drops some. The sample consists of fewer than 50,000 clones, around 86% of them appearing once. Time point in this sample: recipient sample about 28 days before transplant, after cytoreduction. Blood collection times were about day -28 and days 30, 100, 180 posttransplant. Between the trimmed V and J ends, which lost 6 bases and 3 bases, there was a span of 9 bases. The CDR3 has 12 residues. CDR1 is MGHRA, CDR2 YSYEKL, per germline. The chain is built from TRBV4-1 and TRBJ2-7, with D possibly being TRBD1 (6 bases). This material consisted of peripheral blood mononuclear cells, taken before stem cell transplant. This receptor was obtained from a man aged 55-75 years with biphenotypic leukemia. Some clones in this sample may be carry-over from other donors' samples. In nucleotides, the CDR3 is TGCGCCAGCAGGGACAGAAACTACGAGCAGTACTTC. Protein sequence: CASRDRNYEQYF.